Listed below are T cell receptor beta chains from one sample, sequenced in a study of PD-1 blockade in classical Hodgkin lymphoma. Measured with immunoSEQ multiplex PCR; TCRdb has only the in-frame clones, and not every one. The data hold approximately 27,000 clones, with around 79% observed a single time. The specimen comprised peripheral blood mononuclear cells (PBMCs), sampled before the fourth cycle of nivolumab. These TCRs come from a human donor with classical Hodgkin lymphoma. Each CDR3 is given with its conserved first and last residue. D genes are given only for firm matches. Clone sizes are given selectively: once, few, many, or a class where the clone is expanded.

j_call v_call d_call clone_size cdr3_nt cdr3_aa
TRBJ1-1 TRBV7-2 . once TGTGCCAGCAGCTTAGAACGCGGACGTGGCACTGAAGCTTTCTTT CASSLERGRGTEAFF
TRBJ2-7 TRBV5-4 . . TGTGCCAGCAGCGTACAGGACCTCTCCTACGAGCAGTACTTC CASSVQDLSYEQYF
TRBJ2-1 TRBV7-6 . . TGTGCCAGCAGCTTAGCCTATCCAGGCGGGGGCTTAGATGAGCAGTTCTTC CASSLAYPGGGLDEQFF
TRBJ2-1 TRBV18 TRBD2 . TGTGCCAGCTCACCACAATCTGGGGGGGTTGAGCAGTTCTTC CASSPQSGGVEQFF
TRBJ1-5 TRBV12-5 . . TGTGCTAGTGGTCCCGGGGGTAATCAGCCCCAGCATTTT CASGPGGNQPQHF
TRBJ2-2 TRBV14 . few TGTGCCAGCAGGAGGGCGGTGAACACCGGGGAGCTGTTTTTT CASRRAVNTGELFF
TRBJ2-1 TRBV5-1 . few TGCGCCAGCAGGCCCCACGACTCCTACAATGAGCAGTTCTTC CASRPHDSYNEQFF
TRBJ1-2 TRBV9 . . TGTGCCAGCAGCGTAGGACAGCTTAACTATGGCTACACCTTC CASSVGQLNYGYTF
TRBJ1-6 TRBV4-2 TRBD1 . TGTGCCAGCAGCCAAGGAGGACAGGGTCCTTATAATTCACCCCTCCACTTT CASSQGGQGPYNSPLHF
TRBJ1-1 TRBV7-2 . few TGTGCCAGCAGCTTCCACTCGAACACTGAAGCTTTCTTT CASSFHSNTEAFF
TRBJ2-7 TRBV9 . few TGTGCCAGCAGCGTACGTCCCGGGGCCCCGGCCGAGCAGTACTTC CASSVRPGAPAEQYF
TRBJ1-5 TRBV4-3 . . TGCGCCAGCAGCCAAGGATGGAGGAATCAGCCCCAGCATTTT CASSQGWRNQPQHF
TRBJ2-7 TRBV7-2 . . TGTGCCAGCAGCTTATCCGGGATATGGGACGGCTACGAGCAGTACTTC CASSLSGIWDGYEQYF
TRBJ2-7 TRBV19 . . TGTGCCAGTAGTAGCGCAGGGATCACCTACGAGCAGTACTTC CASSSAGITYEQYF
TRBJ1-6 TRBV6-1 . . TGTGCCAGCAGTGAGGAAGGACAGAGGGAGGTCGCACCCCTCCACTTT CASSEEGQREVAPLHF
TRBJ1-2 TRBV27 . . TGTGCCAGCAGGGCCTTGGGGCCCGGGTATGGCTACACCTTC CASRALGPGYGYTF
TRBJ2-1 TRBV9 . . TGTGCCAGCAGCGTAGGTGCCGGGCAGAGCTCCTACAATGAGCAGTTCTTC CASSVGAGQSSYNEQFF
TRBJ1-1 TRBV28 . . TGTGCCAGCATTGTGACAGAGGGGCCCTCAGGAACTTTCTTT CASIVTEGPSGTFF
TRBJ2-1 TRBV6-6 TRBD2 . TGTGCCAGCAGTTGGGGACTAGCGGATTACAATGAGCAGTTCTTC CASSWGLADYNEQFF
TRBJ2-3 TRBV21-1 . . TGTGCCAGCAGCAAAGAGAGGGGTCTGGGAGATACGCAGTATTTT CASSKERGLGDTQYF
TRBJ2-3 TRBV7-2 . . TGTGCCGGGGGGGGCCGGGCAGATACGCAGTATTTT CAGGGRADTQYF
TRBJ2-1 TRBV18 . . TGTGCCAGCTCACCCATCAGGGATAGGGGATCCTACAATGAGCAGTTCTTC CASSPIRDRGSYNEQFF
TRBJ1-1 TRBV10-2 . . TGCGCCAGCAGTGGTTGGGGTGATGAAGCTTTCTTT CASSGWGDEAFF
TRBJ2-3 TRBV7-2 TRBD2 . TGTGCCAGCAGCGCCTCCATAGCGGGGGGGCCCATCACAGATACGCAGTATTTT CASSASIAGGPITDTQYF
TRBJ1-3 TRBV7-9 . . TGTGCCAGCAGCCCCAGTACCCCCACCATATATTTT CASSPSTPTIYF
TRBJ2-1 TRBV5-1 . . TGCGCCAGCAGCCCCTCACATGAGCAGTTCTTC CASSPSHEQFF
TRBJ2-1 TRBV5-1 . . TGCGCCAGCACCCCCTCGCGGGGTTGGGATCGGTCCTACAATGAGCAGTTCTTC CASTPSRGWDRSYNEQFF
TRBJ1-2 TRBV6-1 TRBD1 . TGTGCCAGCAGTGCCTGGCAGGGGGCTGACTATGGCTACACCTTC CASSAWQGADYGYTF
TRBJ1-2 TRBV21-1 . . TGTGCCAGCAGCAAAGGGGCAGGGACAGCACCGGGCTACACCTTC CASSKGAGTAPGYTF
TRBJ2-5 TRBV11-3 TRBD2 . TGTGCCAGCAGCTTATCGGTTGCGGGGGAGGGGACCCAGTACTTC CASSLSVAGEGTQYF
TRBJ2-1 TRBV7-8 TRBD2 . TGTGCCAGCAGCTTCCCCCGTCGGCGACTAGCGGGGTTCCGCCCCTACAATGAGCAGTTCTTC CASSFPRRRLAGFRPYNEQFF
TRBJ1-2 TRBV9 . . TGTGCCAGCAGCGTCGGGACGGCGATCTATGGCCACACCTTC CASSVGTAIYGHTF
TRBJ2-3 TRBV11-2 . . TGTGCCAGCAGCTTAGAGAGGTCAGATACGCAGTATTTT CASSLERSDTQYF
TRBJ2-7 TRBV19 TRBD2 . TGTGCCAGTAGGAACCAACTAGCGGGGACGGGCGAGCAGTACTTC CASRNQLAGTGEQYF
TRBJ2-3 TRBV6-4 TRBD2 medium-sized TGTGCCAGCAGTGACTCCGGGGGGGCCGGCCCAGATACGCAGTATTTT CASSDSGGAGPDTQYF
TRBJ1-6 TRBV5-1 TRBD1 . TGCGCCAGCAGCCGTACCGGGACAGGGGAGTCACCCCTCCACTTT CASSRTGTGESPLHF
TRBJ2-7 TRBV5-1 . once TGCGCCAGCAGCTTTGACATGCCGCCTTACGAGCAGTACTTC CASSFDMPPYEQYF
TRBJ2-3 TRBV5-5 . once TGTGCCAGCAGCTTGGCCCGGGGATGGCTCGTCGGCACAGATACGCAGTATTTT CASSLARGWLVGTDTQYF
TRBJ2-5 TRBV5-1 . . TGCGCCAGCAGCTTTTCAGGGAGACAAGAGACCCAGTACTTC CASSFSGRQETQYF
TRBJ1-5 TRBV6-5 . once TGTGCCAGCACCCACGGAGGGCGACAGCCCCAGCATTTT CASTHGGRQPQHF